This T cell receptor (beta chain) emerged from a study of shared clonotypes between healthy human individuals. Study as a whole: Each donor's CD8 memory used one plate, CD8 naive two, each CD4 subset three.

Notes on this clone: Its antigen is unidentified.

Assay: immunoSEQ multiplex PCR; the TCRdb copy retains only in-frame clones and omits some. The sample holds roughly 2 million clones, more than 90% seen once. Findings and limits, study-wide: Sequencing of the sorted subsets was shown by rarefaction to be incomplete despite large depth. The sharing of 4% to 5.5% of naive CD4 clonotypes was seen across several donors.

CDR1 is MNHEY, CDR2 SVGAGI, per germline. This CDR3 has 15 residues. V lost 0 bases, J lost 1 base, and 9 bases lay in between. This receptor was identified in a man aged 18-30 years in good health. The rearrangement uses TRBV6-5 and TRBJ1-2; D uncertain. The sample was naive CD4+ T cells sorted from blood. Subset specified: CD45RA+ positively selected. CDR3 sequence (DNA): TGTGCCAGCAGTTACTCACGGAGAAATAACTATGGCTACACCTTC. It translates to CASSYSRRNNYGYTF.